These 32 T cell receptor beta chains originate from one sample sequenced in a study of long-term antiretroviral therapy in people with HIV. With survey level as its setting, the immunoSEQ assay was v3.0. The data were produced by immunoSEQ multiplex PCR, yet TCRdb's version contains in-frame clones alone and is incomplete. The sample lists around 29,000 clones; roughly 78% were seen once. The sample here was unsorted PBMCs, taken 0.3 years after starting antiretroviral therapy. These receptors all stem from a man between 35 and 55 years old with HIV.

The V gene is TRBV5-1, the J gene TRBJ1-4, with 7 bases that match TRBD1. The CDR3 length is 15 residues. V shed 4 bases and J 5 bases; nucleotides not matched to a gene: 8. Germline V gives CDR1 SGHRS, CDR2 YFSETQ. This CDR3 reads CASSPWDSQNEKLFF. The DNA of the CDR3 is TGCGCCAGCAGCCCCTGGGACAGCCAGAATGAAAAACTGTTTTTT.

This clone was observed a handful of times. J is TRBJ2-2 and V is TRBV29-1; D not resolved. Trimming removed 8 bases at V and 7 bases at J, with 14 bases between. This CDR3 is built from 12 residues. The germline V gene has CDR1 SQVTM and CDR2 ANQGSEA. The CDR3: CSFRSDVGELFF. For the CDR3, the DNA is TGCAGCTTCCGGTCTGACGTCGGGGAGCTGTTTTTT.

This chain joins TRBV5-4 and TRBJ2-7, with TRBD1 matching 7 bases. With V trimmed by 4 bases and J by 0 bases, 10 bases remained unmatched. The CDR3 is 16 amino acids. Per the germline V gene, CDR1 is SGHNT and CDR2 is YYREEE (reference sequence). CDR3 residues: CASSGGPRDSSYEQYF. The DNA of the CDR3 is TGTGCCAGCAGCGGCGGACCAAGGGACAGCTCCTACGAGCAGTACTTC. Full variable domain (remainder filled in from reference TRBV5-4 and TRBJ2-7): ETGVTQSPTHLIKTRGQQVTLRCSSQSGHNTVSWYQQALGQGPQFIFQYYREEENGRGNFPPRFSGLQFPNYSSELNVNALELDDSALYLCASSGGPRDSSYEQYFGPGTRLTVT.

The chain links TRBV28 to TRBJ2-5; weak D call: TRBD2 (6 bases). V was trimmed by 2 bases and J by 3 bases, leaving 16 bases between them. CDR3 length: 16 amino acids. CDR1 MDHEN and CDR2 SYDVKM come from the germline V gene. CDR3 protein: CASSLIWGSGEETQYF. The DNA of the CDR3 is TGTGCCAGCAGTTTAATTTGGGGTAGCGGAGAAGAGACCCAGTACTTC.

The chain has TRBV9 and TRBJ2-3; possibly TRBD1 for D (5 bases). CDR1 and CDR2 (germline): SGDLS, YYNGEE. Trimming shortened V by 0 bases and J by 2 bases, and 13 bases separated the two germline ends. The CDR3 contains 16 residues. CDR3 sequence: CASSVGGIPYTDTQYF. The CDR3 DNA sequence: TGTGCCAGCAGCGTAGGGGGCATCCCTTACACAGATACGCAGTATTTT.

This clone was counted between two and nine times. The chain employs TRBV7-9 and TRBJ2-1; D remains unclear. V was clipped by 3 bases and J by 0 bases, with 12 bases between them. Germline V CDR1 and CDR2: SEHNR, FQNEAQ (reference sequence). CDR3 length: 16 residues. The CDR3 nucleotides are TGTGCCAGCAGCTTCCCTGAGGTACGCTCCTACAATGAGCAGTTCTTC. This codes for CASSFPEVRSYNEQFF.

J is TRBJ1-1 and V is TRBV29-1; perhaps TRBD1 as D (5 bases). This CDR3 has 15 amino acids. Trimming removed 1 base from V and 2 bases from J, with 14 bases in between. Germline V gene data show CDR1 as SQVTM and CDR2 as ANQGSEA. The CDR3: CSVEGGGGTNTEAFF. The CDR3 nucleotides are TGCAGCGTTGAAGGAGGCGGGGGGACTAACACTGAAGCTTTCTTT.

CDR3 loop: CASSSNTPQGRYEQYF. Written as DNA, the CDR3 is TGTGCCAGCAGTTCGAACACCCCACAGGGGCGCTACGAGCAGTACTTC. V is TRBV28 and J is TRBJ2-7; 7 bases are a match to TRBD1. The V gene's germline CDR1 is MDHEN and CDR2 SYDVKM. J lost 3 bases, V lost 4 bases, and 12 bases had no gene match. This CDR3 is built from 16 residues.

About this clone itself: The junction departs from germline at one end; a sequencing error may be responsible. This CDR3 reads CASREGQGEETQYF. CDR3 DNA sequence: TGTGCCAGCAGGGAAGGACAGGGGGAAGAGACCCAGTACTTC. The genes are TRBV2 and TRBJ2-5, with 10 bases identical to TRBD1. CDR3 size: 14 residues. CDR1 and CDR2 (germline): SNHLY, FYNNEI.

The chain joins TRBV19 to TRBJ1-6; D is unresolved. CDR1 LNHDA and CDR2 SQIVND come from the germline V gene (reference sequence). With 4 bases removed from V and 7 bases from J, the gap between germline ends came to 11 bases. The CDR3 length is 14 residues. The CDR3 sequence: CASSTELSNSPLHF. The CDR3 region has the DNA TGTGCCAGTAGTACGGAGTTAAGCAATTCACCCCTCCACTTT.

The chain joins TRBV5-1 to TRBJ2-3; TRBD2 matches 10 bases. The germline V gene has CDR1 SGHRS and CDR2 YFSETQ. Losses at the gene ends were 7 bases for V and 5 bases for J; bases not matched to a gene: 7. This CDR3 is 14 amino acids long. CDR3 DNA sequence: TGCGCCAGCGGATACGCTAGCGGGAGAGATACGCAGTATTTT. Translating gives CASGYASGRDTQYF. Full variable domain (outside the CDR3, taken from reference TRBV5-1 and TRBJ2-3): KAGVTQTPRYLIKTRGQQVTLSCSPISGHRSVSWYQQTPGQGLQFLFEYFSETQRNKGNFPGRFSGRQFSNSRSEMNVSTLELGDSALYLCASGYASGRDTQYFGPGTRLTVL.

This clone was seen a single time. This rearrangement joins TRBV27 to TRBJ2-2, with a possible D match to TRBD1 (5 bases). CDR3 length: 15 amino acids. In germline, CDR1 is MNHEY, CDR2 SMNVEV (reference sequence). V lost 6 bases and J 6 bases, leaving 17 bases between the germline ends. The CDR3 DNA sequence: TGTGCCAGCAGAAAATGGGCTACAGGTCCCGGGGAGCTGTTTTTT. This gives the protein CASRKWATGPGELFF.

The chain carries TRBV7-9 and TRBJ1-1; 12 positions match TRBD1. V shed 6 bases, J shed 2 bases, and the junction held 7 bases outside the gene matches. The CDR3 sequence is 16 residues long. Germline loops: CDR1 SEHNR, CDR2 FQNEAQ (reference sequence). This CDR3 is CASRPGTGGPNTEAFF. CDR3 bases: TGTGCCAGCAGACCCGGGACAGGGGGCCCTAACACTGAAGCTTTCTTT. The variable domain in full, completed from reference TRBV7-9 and TRBJ1-1, reads DTGVSQNPRHKITKRGQNVTFRCDPISEHNRLYWYRQTLGQGPEFLTYFQNEAQLEKSRLLSDRFSAERPKGSFSTLEIQRTEQGDSAMYLCASRPGTGGPNTEAFFGQGTRLTVV.

The chain employs TRBV5-1 and TRBJ2-7; 10 bases are shared with TRBD2. CDR3 length: 17 amino acids. Per the germline V gene, CDR1 is SGHRS and CDR2 is YFSETQ. The V and J ends lost 3 bases and 5 bases, in that order; junction bases with no gene match: 14. The CDR3 DNA reads TGCGCCAGCAGCTCCACGAGAAGCGGGAGGGCCGGGCACGAGCAGTACTTC. It translates to CASSSTRSGRAGHEQYF.

This chain joins TRBV12-2 and TRBJ2-2. TRBV12-2 is labeled a pseudogene. The CDR3 totals 13 residues. CDR3 sequence reads: CASRLRRTGELFF. As DNA, the CDR3 is TGTGCAAGTCGCTTAAGAAGGACCGGGGAGCTGTTTTTT.

This clone has more than one count but fewer than ten. The chain combines TRBV9 with TRBJ1-3; 10 bases line up with TRBD1. V dropped 4 bases and J dropped 4; count of bases not matched to a gene: 2. The V gene's germline CDR1 is SGDLS and CDR2 YYNGEE. The CDR3 covers 14 residues. For the CDR3, the DNA is TGTGCCAGCAGCATGACAGGGGGCGGAAACACCATATATTTT. Its protein is CASSMTGGGNTIYF.

V gene TRBV19 combines with J gene TRBJ2-7, with TRBD1 matching over 9 bases. In germline, CDR1 is LNHDA, CDR2 SQIVND (reference sequence). After removal of 5 bases from V and 3 bases from J, the junction contained 5 bases not matched to a gene. This CDR3 spans 14 amino acids. The CDR3: CASSPGQGFYEQYF. The CDR3 DNA is TGTGCCAGTAGTCCGGGACAGGGTTTCTACGAGCAGTACTTC.

This clone rates as medium-sized. The V and J genes are TRBV9 and TRBJ1-4, with a tentative D call TRBD1 (5 bases). Trimming removed 4 bases from V and 5 bases from J, with 12 bases in between. Germline CDR1 is SGDLS and CDR2 is YYNGEE. There are 14 residues in the CDR3. This CDR3 reads CASSPSGRNEKLFF. CDR3 DNA: TGTGCCAGCAGCCCCTCGGGGCGGAATGAAAAACTGTTTTTT.

This chain links TRBV6-1 with TRBJ1-6; D not resolved. CDR1 is MNHNS and CDR2 is SASEGT in the germline V gene. The CDR3 is 15 residues long. V gave up 2 bases and J gave up 5 bases, with 10 bases separating them. CDR3 loop: CASSEFHSDNSPLHF. Written as DNA, the CDR3 is TGTGCCAGCAGTGAATTCCACAGCGATAATTCACCCCTCCACTTT.

This chain joins TRBV7-2 and TRBJ1-1; D remains unclear. The CDR3 sequence is 13 residues long. Germline-derived CDR1 and CDR2 are SGHTA and FQGNSA. V shed 0 bases and J shed 4 bases, with 6 bases lying between them. For the CDR3, the DNA is TGTGCCAGCAGCTTAGCGCATGGCACTGAAGCTTTCTTT. Its translation: CASSLAHGTEAFF.

The J gene is TRBJ2-1, the V gene TRBV5-1; no reliable D call. Trimming took 4 bases from V and 7 from J, leaving 15 bases between them. Germline CDR1 and CDR2: SGHRS and YFSETQ. The CDR3 is made up of 14 amino acids. The DNA for the CDR3 is TGCGCCAGCAGCCTACTATCATTACAGAATGAGCAGTTCTTC. Its protein is CASSLLSLQNEQFF.

The gene calls are TRBV5-1 and TRBJ2-1, with a weak D call TRBD2 (6 bases). This CDR3 has 16 amino acids. Germline-derived CDR1 and CDR2 are SGHRS and YFSETQ. Between the trimmed V and J ends, which lost 0 bases and 6 bases, there was a span of 16 bases. CDR3 protein: CASSLAPGDRGNEQFF. CDR3 sequence (DNA): TGCGCCAGCAGCTTGGCTCCGGGGGACCGGGGCAATGAGCAGTTCTTC.

The chain is built from TRBV5-4 and TRBJ2-6, with D possibly matching TRBD2 (5 bases). Germline loops: CDR1 SGHNT, CDR2 YYREEE (reference sequence). The V end lost 3 bases, the J end lost 0 bases, and 7 bases lay between the germline ends. The CDR3 contains 15 residues. CDR3 in amino acids: CASSWEFSGANVLTF. The CDR3 DNA sequence: TGTGCCAGCAGCTGGGAGTTCTCTGGGGCCAACGTCCTGACTTTC.

The V and J genes are TRBV2 and TRBJ1-2; no clear D gene. Per the germline V gene, CDR1 is SNHLY and CDR2 is FYNNEI. This CDR3 has 11 amino acids. The ends were cut back, 7 bases at V and 7 bases at J, with 10 bases in the middle. Here the CDR3 DNA reads TGTGCCAGCAACGGGGAAGGTGGCTACACCTTC. Translation: CASNGEGGYTF.

The V and J genes are TRBV2 and TRBJ2-3; no clear D. Per the germline V gene, CDR1 is SNHLY and CDR2 is FYNNEI. The CDR3 is made up of 15 amino acids. Trimming stripped 1 base from V and 2 bases from J, with 10 bases between. As DNA, the CDR3 is TGTGCCAGCAGTGAAGAAGAGGACCCCACAGATACGCAGTATTTT. As protein: CASSEEEDPTDTQYF.

The chain carries TRBV11-1 and TRBJ2-3; TRBD2 matches 7 bases. There are 15 residues in the CDR3. With 5 bases clipped from V and 5 bases from J, the junction kept 10 bases outside the gene matches. CDR1 is SGHAT and CDR2 is FQDESV in the germline V gene (reference sequence). The CDR3 nucleotides are TGTGCCAGCAGCCCTCCTGGCAGGGAGGGAGATACGCAGTATTTT. As protein: CASSPPGREGDTQYF.

The chain has TRBV25-1 and TRBJ2-7, with D maybe TRBD1 (6 bases). There are 14 residues in the CDR3. Germline values: CDR1 MGHDK, CDR2 SYGVNS. V was trimmed by 10 bases and J by 4 bases, leaving 20 bases between them. The CDR3 spells CATQGQGTGYEQYF. The DNA for the CDR3 is TGTGCCACCCAAGGGCAGGGGACGGGGTACGAGCAGTACTTC.

The J gene is TRBJ1-5, the V gene TRBV28, with D possibly TRBD1 on 5 matching bases. Trimming shortened V by 6 bases and J by 7 bases, and 16 bases separated the two germline ends. The CDR3 is made up of 14 amino acids. CDR1 MDHEN and CDR2 SYDVKM come from the germline V gene. The CDR3 DNA reads as TGTGCCAGCAGACCCGGGGCGGGGGGGCAGCCCCAGCATTTT. This translates into CASRPGAGGQPQHF.

The V and J genes are TRBV20-1 and TRBJ1-2, with D maybe TRBD1 (5 bases). The CDR3 runs to 10 residues. V was cut by 5 bases and J by 8 bases, with 9 bases left in between. Germline assignment: CDR1 DFQATT and CDR2 SNEGSKA (reference sequence). The CDR3 region has the DNA TGCAGTGCTGGGACGGAGGGCTACACCTTC. Translation gives CSAGTEGYTF.

The CDR3 reads CASSTERVSYNEQFF. The CDR3 bases are TGTGCCAGCAGCACTGAGCGGGTCTCCTACAATGAGCAGTTCTTC. The V gene is TRBV11-2, the J gene TRBJ2-1; D is perhaps TRBD2 (6 bases). V was shortened by 5 bases and J by 0 bases, with 11 bases between the two germline ends. The CDR3 is 15 amino acids. CDR1 SGHAT and CDR2 FQNNGV come from the germline V gene.

The chain links TRBV7-9 to TRBJ2-3, with D uncertain. Per the germline V gene, CDR1 is SEHNR and CDR2 is FQNEAQ (reference sequence). The CDR3 loop spans 15 amino acids. V lost 5 bases, J lost 2 bases, and 14 bases lay in between. This chain's CDR3 is CASSAGNLNTDTQYF. CDR3 in DNA: TGTGCCAGCAGCGCTGGGAACCTAAACACAGATACGCAGTATTTT.

This chain connects TRBV9 to TRBJ2-7; 11 bases are a match to TRBD2. Germline CDR1 and CDR2: SGDLS and YYNGEE. With 4 bases clipped from V and 2 bases from J, the junction kept 2 bases outside the gene matches. The CDR3 runs 14 residues. The CDR3 bases are TGTGCCAGCAGCTCGGGACTAGCGGCCTACGAGCAGTACTTC. Its translation is CASSSGLAAYEQYF.